This TCR beta chain was sequenced during a study of shared clonotypes between healthy human individuals. Looking at the study overall: A few men and a couple of women, aged 18 to 49, were donors.

Study observations and caveats: The naive CD4 repertoires of a handful of donors were compared, and around 5% of clonotypes were shared.

CDR3 length: 13 residues. The V gene's germline CDR1 is SGHNT and CDR2 YYREEE (reference sequence). With 4 bases clipped from V and 7 bases from J, the junction kept 5 bases outside the gene matches. A remark on this clone: Antigen specificity is unknown.

Clones were sequenced by immunoSEQ multiplex PCR, and TCRdb holds only the in-frame ones, with some missing. The table includes 740,000 or so clones, roughly 73% detected once. The CD4+ fraction was divided into a CD45RA+ naive subset and a CD45RA-negative memory subset. V and J are TRBV5-4 and TRBJ2-7, with TRBD2 matching over 10 bases. This clonotype was sampled from a woman in her thirties in good health. Sequencing input: memory CD4+ T cells sorted from blood. Subset indicated: CD45RA-negative fraction. Written as DNA, the CDR3 is TGTGCCAGCAGCGCCAGCGGGAGGGGGGAGCAGTACTTC. It codes for CASSASGRGEQYF.